The 13 T cell receptor beta chains below all came from one sample that was sequenced in a study of blood T cells in healthy people across ages. Alongside a J-beta primer mix, a sample-barcoded 5' primer served in a second PCR lasting 7 to 11 cycles. MiXCR, run by TCRdb on the 5' RACE reads, gives a single entry per CDR3 protein. The sample consists of around 1,900,000 distinct CDR3 sequences, more than 35% of them appearing once. Sequencing was carried out using blood. The receptor source for this set is a human donor in good health.

The V and J genes are TRBV4-3 and TRBJ2-3; D gene unclear. Germline V gene data show CDR1 as LGHNA and CDR2 as YSLEER. The CDR3 is 15 amino acids. The ends were cut back, 0 bases at V and 5 bases at J, with 12 bases in the middle. CDR3: CASSQESYQGDTQYF. CDR3 coding DNA: TGCGCCAGCAGCCAAGAGTCTTACCAAGGAGATACGCAGTATTTT.

Note on this clonotype: An end of the junction does not agree with germline; a read error may underlie this. The chain employs TRBV5-1 and TRBJ2-1; TRBD1 matches 9 bases. Per germline, CDR1 SGHRS and CDR2 YFSETQ. CDR3 length: 15 amino acids. The DNA of the CDR3 is TGCGCCAGCAGCTTGGAGGGACAGGGTTACACTGAGCAGTTCTTC. Amino acid sequence: CASSLEGQGYTEQFF.

This clonotype has only a few counts. This rearrangement joins TRBV29-1 to TRBJ2-2; D call uncertain. Trimming pared 5 bases from V and 5 bases from J, leaving 6 bases between. The CDR3 runs to 11 residues. CDR1 SQVTM and CDR2 ANQGSEA come from the germline V gene. DNA for the CDR3: TGCAGCGTTCTCGGTACCGGGGAGCTGTTTTTT. Protein product: CSVLGTGELFF.

This clonotype was detected once. This sequence joins TRBV28 and TRBJ2-5, with D possibly being TRBD1 (6 bases). The DNA end is a closer match to TRBJ2-7, so the J assignment may be wrong. This CDR3 is 15 amino acids long. Germline V lookup: CDR1 MDHEN, CDR2 SYDVKM. The CDR3 region is CASSLMRGMAYEQYF. CDR3 DNA: TGTGCCAGCAGTTTGATGAGGGGGATGGCCTACGAGCAGTACTTC.

The CDR3 here is CASSEHGFTTDTQYF. The CDR3 nucleotides are TGTGCCAGCAGCGAACACGGTTTTACCACAGATACGCAGTATTTT. The chain is built from TRBV2 and TRBJ2-3; D unresolved. V gave up 6 bases and J gave up 2 bases, with 15 bases separating them. This CDR3 is 15 amino acids long. The germline CDR1 and CDR2 sequences are SNHLY and FYNNEI.

V gene TRBV9 combines with J gene TRBJ2-1; possibly TRBD1 for D (5 bases). TRBJ2-7 matches the DNA end more closely, so the J call is doubtful. The length of the CDR3 is 16 residues. Germline CDR1 and CDR2: SGDLS and YYNGEE. The CDR3 DNA sequence: TGTGCCAGCAGCGTAGGACGGTGGCAGGGTATAGACGAGCAGTACTTC. This gives the protein CASSVGRWQGIDEQYF.

CDR3 sequence reads: CSARDEGGGFPDTQYF. The CDR3 DNA sequence: TGCAGTGCTAGAGATGAAGGCGGGGGGTTTCCAGATACGCAGTATTTT. The chain carries TRBV20-1 and TRBJ2-3; TRBD2 agrees at 8 bases. The V gene end was trimmed by 0 bases and the J gene end by 4 bases; junction bases not matched to a gene: 9. The CDR3 is 16 residues long. Germline CDR1 is DFQATT and CDR2 is SNEGSKA (reference sequence).

This chain links TRBV13 with TRBJ2-1; D call uncertain. V was pared by 1 base and J by 10 bases, with 8 bases between. This CDR3 region has 12 residues. CDR1 is PRHDT and CDR2 is FYEKMQ in the germline V gene (reference sequence). The CDR3 DNA is TGTGCCAGCAGCTTAGAGTATGGGGAGCAGTTCTTC. This codes for CASSLEYGEQFF.

This clonotype occurred a few times. CDR3 sequence (DNA): TGCAGTGCTCGACGAGCGACTAGCGGGGCATACGAGCAGTACTTC. It translates to CSARRATSGAYEQYF. This chain joins TRBV20-1 and TRBJ2-7; 11 positions match TRBD2. CDR3 length: 15 amino acids. Looked up from germline, CDR1 is DFQATT and CDR2 is SNEGSKA (reference sequence). V lost 5 bases to trimming and J lost 4 bases; unmatched junction nucleotides: 10.

This chain connects TRBV5-6 to TRBJ1-5; D uncertain. The germline V gene has CDR1 SGHDT and CDR2 YYEEEE. Trimming shortened V by 3 bases and J by 0 bases, and 13 bases separated the two germline ends. The length of the CDR3 is 16 residues. The CDR3 DNA reads TGTGCCAGCAGCTCCGCGACGTGGGGTAGCAATCAGCCCCAGCATTTT. It codes for CASSSATWGSNQPQHF.

V and J are TRBV6-6 and TRBJ2-7; 9 positions agree with TRBD2. The CDR3 spans 16 residues. Trimming at V came to 0 bases and at J to 2 bases, leaving 5 bases not matched to a gene. The germline CDR1 and CDR2 sequences are MNHNY and SVGAGI (reference sequence). The CDR3 sequence is CASSYSSSGGPYEQYF. In DNA form, the CDR3 reads TGTGCCAGCAGTTACTCGTCAAGCGGGGGGCCCTACGAGCAGTACTTC.

This clonotype was counted only a few times. The J gene is TRBJ2-5, the V gene TRBV6-2 or TRBV6-3; possibly TRBD2 for D (7 bases). V lost 0 bases, J lost 2 bases, and 10 bases lay in between. The CDR3 length is 15 residues. The germline V gene has CDR1 MNHEY and CDR2 SVGEGT. The CDR3 loop reads CASSYSKGGQETQYF. In DNA, the CDR3 is TGTGCCAGCAGTTACTCGAAGGGGGGGCAAGAGACCCAGTACTTC.

CDR3 sequence (DNA): TGTGCCAGCAGCTTAATTCTCGCGGGGAGCGAGCAGTACTTC. Translating gives CASSLILAGSEQYF. This sequence joins TRBV7-6 and TRBJ2-4; D perhaps matches TRBD2 (6 bases). The DNA end favors TRBJ2-7, so the J call may be wrong. The CDR3 length is 14 residues. Germline V gene data show CDR1 as SGHVS and CDR2 as FNYEAQ.